The source of this T cell receptor beta chain is a study of blood T cell repertoires in COVID-19. Whole-study context: Spain, Italy and the United States supplied samples that represented acute and convalescent COVID-19. PBMCs, B-cell-depleted T cells, or T cells were the source of the cDNA or gDNA that made up the material.

Clones were read by immunoSEQ multiplex PCR, and TCRdb kept only the in-frame ones, dropping some. Counted here are some 320,000 clones, about 88% occurring once; the ten biggest clones make up around 2.7%. The junction had 3 bases not matched to a gene; V was cut back by 6 bases and J by 7 bases. The CDR3 spans 11 residues. Germline-derived CDR1 and CDR2 are DFQATT and SNEGSKA (reference sequence). Those enrolled, adults aged 18 to 89 years, came from fewer than 25 US areas. Cohort 3 donors were reported recovered after two negative PCRs, clearance, or symptom resolution. This chain uses TRBV20-1 with TRBJ1-2; TRBD1 agrees at 9 bases. The clonotype originates from a man between 60 and 70 years old who had recovered from COVID-19. Specimen: PBMCs or T cells enriched from blood (not recorded which). The CDR3 is CSARQGGGYTF. CDR3 in DNA: TGCAGTGCCAGACAGGGGGGTGGCTACACCTTC.